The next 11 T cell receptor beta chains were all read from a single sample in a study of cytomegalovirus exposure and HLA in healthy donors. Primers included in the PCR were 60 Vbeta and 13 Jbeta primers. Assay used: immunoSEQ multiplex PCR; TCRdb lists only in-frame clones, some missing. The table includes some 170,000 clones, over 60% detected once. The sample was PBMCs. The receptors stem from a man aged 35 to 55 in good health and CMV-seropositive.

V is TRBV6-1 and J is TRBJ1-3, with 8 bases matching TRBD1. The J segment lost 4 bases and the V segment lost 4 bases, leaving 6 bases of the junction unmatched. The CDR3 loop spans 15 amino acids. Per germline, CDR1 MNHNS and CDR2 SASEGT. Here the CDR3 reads CASSGRAGGGNTIYF. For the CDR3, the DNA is TGTGCCAGCAGTGGGAGGGCAGGGGGCGGAAACACCATATATTTT.

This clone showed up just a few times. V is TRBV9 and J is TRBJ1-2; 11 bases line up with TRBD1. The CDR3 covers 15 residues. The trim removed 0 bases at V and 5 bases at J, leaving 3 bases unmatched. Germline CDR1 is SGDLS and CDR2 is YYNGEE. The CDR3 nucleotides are TGTGCCAGCAGCGTAGCTGGGACAGGGGGTTATGGCTACACCTTC. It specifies CASSVAGTGGYGYTF.

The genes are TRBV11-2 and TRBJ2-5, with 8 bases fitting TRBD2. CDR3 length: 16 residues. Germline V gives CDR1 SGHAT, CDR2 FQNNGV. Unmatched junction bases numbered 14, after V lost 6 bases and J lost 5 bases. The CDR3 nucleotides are TGTGCCAGCAGGCTACCGGGACTAGGAGGTCAGGAGACCCAGTACTTC. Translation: CASRLPGLGGQETQYF.

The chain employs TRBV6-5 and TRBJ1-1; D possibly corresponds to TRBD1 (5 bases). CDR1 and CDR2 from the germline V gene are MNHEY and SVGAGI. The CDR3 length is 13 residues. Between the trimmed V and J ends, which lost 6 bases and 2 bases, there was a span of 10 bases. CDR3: CASRETVNTEAFF. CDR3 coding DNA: TGTGCCAGCAGAGAGACAGTTAACACTGAAGCTTTCTTT.

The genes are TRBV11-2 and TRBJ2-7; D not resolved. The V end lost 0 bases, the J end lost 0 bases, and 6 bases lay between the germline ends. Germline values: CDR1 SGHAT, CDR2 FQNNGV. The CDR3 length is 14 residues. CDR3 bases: TGTGCCAGCAGCTTAGATCCCAACTCCTACGAGCAGTACTTC. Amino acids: CASSLDPNSYEQYF.

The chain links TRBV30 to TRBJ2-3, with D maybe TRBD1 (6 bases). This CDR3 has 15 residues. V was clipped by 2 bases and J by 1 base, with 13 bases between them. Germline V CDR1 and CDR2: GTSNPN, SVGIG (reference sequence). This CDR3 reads CAWSTGFARTDTQYF. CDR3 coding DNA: TGTGCCTGGAGTACAGGGTTCGCGCGCACAGATACGCAGTATTTT.

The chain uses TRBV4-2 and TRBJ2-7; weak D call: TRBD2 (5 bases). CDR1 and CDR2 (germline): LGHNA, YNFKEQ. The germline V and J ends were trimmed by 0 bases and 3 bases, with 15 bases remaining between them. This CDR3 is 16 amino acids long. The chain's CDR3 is CASSQDLSSIDYEQYF. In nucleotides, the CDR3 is TGTGCCAGCAGCCAAGATCTTTCTAGCATTGACTACGAGCAGTACTTC.

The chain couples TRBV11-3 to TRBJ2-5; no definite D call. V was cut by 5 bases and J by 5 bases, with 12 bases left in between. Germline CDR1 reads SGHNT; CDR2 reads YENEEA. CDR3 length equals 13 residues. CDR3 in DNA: TGTGCCAGCAGCCCGAGGCTGGTTGAGACCCAGTACTTC. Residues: CASSPRLVETQYF. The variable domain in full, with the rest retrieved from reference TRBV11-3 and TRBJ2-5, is EAGVVQSPRYKIIEKKQPVAFWCNPISGHNTLYWYLQNLGQGPELLIRYENEEAVDDSQLPKDRFSAERLKGVDSTLKIQPAELGDSAVYLCASSPRLVETQYFGPGTRLLVL.

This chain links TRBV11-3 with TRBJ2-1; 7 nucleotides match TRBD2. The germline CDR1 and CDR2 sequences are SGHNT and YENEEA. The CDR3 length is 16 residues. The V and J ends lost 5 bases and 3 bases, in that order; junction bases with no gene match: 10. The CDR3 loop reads CASSPKKRGLYNEQFF. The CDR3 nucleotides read TGTGCCAGCAGCCCTAAAAAGCGGGGTCTCTACAATGAGCAGTTCTTC.

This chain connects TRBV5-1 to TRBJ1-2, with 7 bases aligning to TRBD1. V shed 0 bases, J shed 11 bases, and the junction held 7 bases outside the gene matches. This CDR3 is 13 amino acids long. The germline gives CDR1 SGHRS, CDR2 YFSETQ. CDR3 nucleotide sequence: TGCGCCAGCAGCTTGGGGACAGGCCGGGGGTACACCTTC. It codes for CASSLGTGRGYTF.

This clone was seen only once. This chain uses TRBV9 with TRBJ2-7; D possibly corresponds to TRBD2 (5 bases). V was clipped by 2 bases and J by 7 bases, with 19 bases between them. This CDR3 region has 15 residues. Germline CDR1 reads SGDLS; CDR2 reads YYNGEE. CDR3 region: CASSVDWGSTGEQYF. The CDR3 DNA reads TGTGCCAGCAGCGTGGACTGGGGATCAACGGGGGAGCAGTACTTC. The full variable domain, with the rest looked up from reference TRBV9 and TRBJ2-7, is DSGVTQTPKHLITATGQRVTLRCSPRSGDLSVYWYQQSLDQGLQFLIQYYNGEERAKGNILERFSAQQFPDLHSELNLSSLELGDSALYFCASSVDWGSTGEQYFGPGTRLTVT.